Listed below are T cell receptor beta chains from one sample, sequenced in a study of cytomegalovirus exposure and HLA in healthy donors. Here immunoSEQ multiplex PCR was the method, and the copy in TCRdb shows in-frame clones only, minus some. The sample includes about 150,000 clones, approximately 80% of them seen just once. Sequenced sample: PBMCs. These receptors all stem from a boy between 2 and 10 years old in good health and CMV-seronegative. CDR3s include the opening cysteine and the closing phenylalanine or tryptophan. The D gene is left open where the match is weak. Expanded clones are given a class, and other clones once, few, many or no size at all.

>TRBJ2-7|14|TRBD1|NA|TRBV19
TGTGCCAGTAGTCCTACAGGGGGCTCAGGCGAGCAGTACTTC
CASSPTGGSGEQYF
>TRBJ1-1|12|TRBD1|once|TRBV5-1
TGCGCCAGCAGGCAGGGACAGCTTGAAGCTTTCTTT
CASRQGQLEAFF
>TRBJ1-6|13|NA|NA|TRBV6-5
TGTGCCAGCAAGCCGGGGGTAGATTCACCCCTCCACTTT
CASKPGVDSPLHF
>TRBJ2-5|15|TRBD1|NA|TRBV6-1
TGTGCCAGCAGTGAAGCAGGGACAGTACAAGAGACCCAGTACTTC
CASSEAGTVQETQYF
>TRBJ1-2|14|TRBD1|NA|TRBV4-1
TGCGCCAGCAGCCAAGATACAGGGGGATACGGCTACACCTTC
CASSQDTGGYGYTF
>TRBJ2-2|15|TRBD1|NA|TRBV5-1
TGCGCCAGCAGCAAAGACACAGGGGGCACCGGGGAGCTGTTTTTT
CASSKDTGGTGELFF
>TRBJ2-5|15|TRBD2|NA|TRBV7-2
TGTGCCAGCAGCTCCTCAGGACTAGCGGAAGAGACCCAGTACTTC
CASSSSGLAEETQYF
>TRBJ2-1|15|NA|NA|TRBV6-5
TGTGCCAGCAGTTATAGGGGGTCCCCCTACAATGAGCAGTTCTTC
CASSYRGSPYNEQFF
>TRBJ1-2|15|TRBD1|NA|TRBV19
TGTGCCAGTAATACTCAGGGGGTGCCTAACTATGGCTACACCTTC
CASNTQGVPNYGYTF
>TRBJ1-5|18|TRBD1|once|TRBV7-2
TGTGCCAGCAGCTCACACGCCGGACAGGGGAATGGCAATCAGCCCCAGCATTTT
CASSSHAGQGNGNQPQHF
>TRBJ2-1|14|TRBD2|NA|TRBV6-5
TGTGCCAGCAGGGGCGGGAGGGCCAATAATGAGCAGTTCTTC
CASRGGRANNEQFF
>TRBJ1-1|17|NA|NA|TRBV19
TGTGCCAGTAGTATATCGTCTCTAAGATTCATGAACACTGAAGCTTTCTTT
CASSISSLRFMNTEAFF
>TRBJ2-7|15|NA|NA|TRBV19
TGTGCCAGTAGTATAGCCCTGGGCGACTCCTACGAGCAGTACTTC
CASSIALGDSYEQYF
>TRBJ1-5|13|TRBD1|NA|TRBV5-8
TGTGCCAGCAGCGTAAACAGGGGACAGCCCCAGCATTTT
CASSVNRGQPQHF
>TRBJ1-1|15|TRBD1|once|TRBV18
TGTGCCAGCTCACCACGACAGGGCTGGAACACTGAAGCTTTCTTT
CASSPRQGWNTEAFF
>TRBJ2-5|16|TRBD2|NA|TRBV6-6
TGTGCCAGCAGTCCACTGACTAGCGGGGGGAAAGAGACCCAGTACTTC
CASSPLTSGGKETQYF
>TRBJ2-5|14|NA|NA|TRBV7-2
TGTGCCAGCGGGGCAGGGAGGTACCAAGAGACCCAGTACTTC
CASGAGRYQETQYF
>TRBJ2-2|18|TRBD2|NA|TRBV7-2
TGTGCCAGCAGCTTAGCCTTCGGACTAGCGGGGGGGTACGGGGAGCTGTTTTTT
CASSLAFGLAGGYGELFF
>TRBJ2-3|14|NA|NA|TRBV9
TGTGCCAGCAGCGGGGGCCGCGGATCAGATACGCAGTATTTT
CASSGGRGSDTQYF
>TRBJ2-1|16|TRBD2|NA|TRBV7-2
TGTGCCAGCAGCCTGGGACTAGCGGGTGTTGGGGATGAGCAGTTCTTC
CASSLGLAGVGDEQFF
>TRBJ1-4|15|TRBD1|NA|TRBV2
TGTGCCAGCAGTGAGGAGACAGGGCTTAATGAAAAACTGTTTTTT
CASSEETGLNEKLFF
>TRBJ2-1|15|TRBD2|NA|TRBV30
TGTGCCTGGAGTTCGGGGCAAGCGGGGGTTAATGAGCAGTTCTTC
CAWSSGQAGVNEQFF
>TRBJ2-3|11|NA|NA|TRBV20-1
TGCAGTGCTCACTTGACAGATACGCAGTATTTT
CSAHLTDTQYF
>TRBJ2-3|16|TRBD2|NA|TRBV15
TGTGCCACCAGCAGACTAGCGGGGATTTACACAGATACGCAGTATTTT
CATSRLAGIYTDTQYF
>TRBJ2-1|15|NA|NA|TRBV19
TGTGCCAGTAGTATCGGGCTAGCGAGTAGTAGTGAGCAGTTCTTC
CASSIGLASSSEQFF
>TRBJ1-2|17|TRBD1|NA|TRBV11-2
TGTGCCAGCAGCTTATTACGAGGGGGCGCGGGGATTAATGGCTACACCTTC
CASSLLRGGAGINGYTF
>TRBJ2-3|17|TRBD2|NA|TRBV4-2
TGTGCCAGCAGCCAAGATGGAGTACTAGCGGGTTCCGGTACGCAGTATTTT
CASSQDGVLAGSGTQYF
>TRBJ1-1|13|NA|NA|TRBV6-5
TGTGCCAGCAGTTACCAGGTTTCTACTGAAGCTTTCTTT
CASSYQVSTEAFF
>TRBJ1-6|15|TRBD1|NA|TRBV7-9
TGTGCCAGCAGCCGCTTCCGGGACAGCGATTCACCCCTCCACTTT
CASSRFRDSDSPLHF
>TRBJ2-3|16|TRBD2|NA|TRBV9
TGTGCCAGCAGCAGACGGGAACGGGAGGAGGTAGATACGCAGTATTTT
CASSRREREEVDTQYF
>TRBJ1-2|16|TRBD1|NA|TRBV10-3
TGTGCCATCAGTGAGTCAGGGGACAGGCCTCACTATGGCTACACCTTC
CAISESGDRPHYGYTF
>TRBJ2-1|17|NA|NA|TRBV4-3
TGCGCCAGCAGCCAAGATTGGCGACAGGCCATGGACAATGAGCAGTTCTTC
CASSQDWRQAMDNEQFF
>TRBJ1-4|17|NA|NA|TRBV4-2
TGTGCCAGCAGCCAAGATCCCCCCCGCGAGGGATTTGAAAAACTGTTTTTT
CASSQDPPREGFEKLFF
>TRBJ2-1|13|TRBD2|NA|TRBV5-4
TGTGCCAGCAGCGGGAGGGCCATCGATGAGCAGTTCTTC
CASSGRAIDEQFF
>TRBJ2-5|11|NA|few|TRBV25-1
TGTGCCAGCAGTGGAGAAGAGACCCAGTACTTC
CASSGEETQYF